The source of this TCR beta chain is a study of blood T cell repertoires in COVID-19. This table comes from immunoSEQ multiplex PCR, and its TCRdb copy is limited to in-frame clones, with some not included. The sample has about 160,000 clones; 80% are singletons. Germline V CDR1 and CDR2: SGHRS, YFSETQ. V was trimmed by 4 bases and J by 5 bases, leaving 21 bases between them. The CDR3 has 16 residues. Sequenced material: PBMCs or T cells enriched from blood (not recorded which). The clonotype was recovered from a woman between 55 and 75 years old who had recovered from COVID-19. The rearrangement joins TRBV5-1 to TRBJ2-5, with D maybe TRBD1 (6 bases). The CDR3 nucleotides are TGCGCCAGCAGCCCCGCTCAGGGGACCCTCCGGGAGACCCAGTACTTC. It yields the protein CASSPAQGTLRETQYF.